This T cell receptor (beta chain) was profiled in a study of naive and memory T cell subsets. Points from the study as a whole: Over 90% of naive TCR sequences appeared only once, unlike memory subsets. Gini index rose across naive, CM, EM and EMRA in CD4 and CD8.

The CDR3 spans 14 residues. Germline V CDR1 and CDR2: DFQATT, SNEGSKA (reference sequence). V trimming: 5 bases; J trimming: 13 bases; junction bases outside the gene matches: 14. The beta constant-region primer was an equimolar mix of two oligonucleotides covering TRBC1 and TRBC2. Four rounds of PCR amplified the ligated cDNA using nested alpha and beta constant-region primers plus SP2. TCRdb redid the calling of the UMI-ligation and nested PCR reads with MiXCR, one entry per CDR3 protein. The profile covers 95,000 to 150,000 distinct CDR3 sequences, with roughly 36% appearing a single time and around 0.92% taken by the ten largest. A few counts support this clonotype. The antigen remains unidentified.

The chain carries TRBV20-1 and TRBJ2-7, with TRBD2 matching over 13 bases. The source is a human donor in good health. Sequencing used central memory CD4+ T cells from blood. Here the CDR3 reads CSAAKGLAGVQVYF. The DNA of the CDR3 is TGCAGTGCTGCAAAAGGACTAGCGGGAGTGCAAGTCTACTTC.